This TCR beta chain was sequenced in a study of shared clonotypes between healthy human individuals. Study-wide results and caveats: Naive CD4 clonotypes were shared across a handful of donors at roughly 5%.

Only CD45RO-negative cells positively selected for CCR7 counted as naive CD8 cells, so terminally differentiated effector memory CD45RA+ cells were excluded. The material for each subset, its genomic DNA, was split evenly across several immunoSEQ plates. The table came from immunoSEQ multiplex PCR; TCRdb's copy has only in-frame clones and leaves some out. The sample includes over 800,000 clones, about 92% of them seen just once. On this clone: Its specificity is unknown.

The CDR3 runs 16 residues. Germline V lookup: CDR1 SEHNR, CDR2 FQNEAQ (reference sequence). V lost 5 bases to trimming and J lost 2 bases, with 17 bases between them. The rearrangement uses TRBV7-9 and TRBJ2-3, with D possibly being TRBD1 or TRBD2 (5 bases each). The material sequenced was naive CD8+ T cells sorted from blood. The sequence was collected from a man aged 25-40 years in good health. The CDR3 region has the DNA TGTGCCAGCAGCCATGGGACCGCAGTGCCCACAGATACGCAGTATTTT. Its translation: CASSHGTAVPTDTQYF.